The T cell receptor (beta chain) described here comes from a study of brain T cells in children with intractable seizures. V lost 3 bases to trimming and J lost 6 bases, with 6 bases between them. CDR1 MDHEN and CDR2 SYDVKM come from the germline V gene. The CDR3 contains 12 residues. Clones were sequenced by immunoSEQ multiplex PCR, and TCRdb holds only the in-frame ones, with some missing. The sample includes tens of thousands of clones, approximately 94% seen only once; the top ten take approximately 1.4%. The receptor comes from a boy younger than two with tuberous sclerosis and intractable seizures. The chain has TRBV28 and TRBJ2-1; D is unclear. The sequencing here drew on peripheral blood, taken at surgery. The CDR3 region is CASSFDSNEQFF. The CDR3 DNA sequence: TGTGCCAGCAGTTTTGATTCCAATGAGCAGTTCTTC.